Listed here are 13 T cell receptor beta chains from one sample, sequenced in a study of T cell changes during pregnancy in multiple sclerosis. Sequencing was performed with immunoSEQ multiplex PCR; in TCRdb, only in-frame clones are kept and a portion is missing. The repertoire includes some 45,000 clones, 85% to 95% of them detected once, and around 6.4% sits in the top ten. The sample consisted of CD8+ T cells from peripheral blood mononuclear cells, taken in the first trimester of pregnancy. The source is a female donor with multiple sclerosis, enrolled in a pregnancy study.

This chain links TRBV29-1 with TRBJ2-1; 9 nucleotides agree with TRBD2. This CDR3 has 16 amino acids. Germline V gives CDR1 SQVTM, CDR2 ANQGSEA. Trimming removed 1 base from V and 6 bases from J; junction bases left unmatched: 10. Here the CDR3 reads CSVEVGSGSYSNEQFF. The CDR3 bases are TGCAGCGTTGAAGTCGGTAGCGGGAGTTATTCCAATGAGCAGTTCTTC.

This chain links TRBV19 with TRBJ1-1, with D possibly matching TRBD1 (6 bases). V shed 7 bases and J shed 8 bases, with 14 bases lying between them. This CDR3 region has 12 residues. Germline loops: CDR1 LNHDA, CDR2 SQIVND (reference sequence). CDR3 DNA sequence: TGTGCCAGTAAGGCGGGGGCAACCGAAGCTTTCTTT. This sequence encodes CASKAGATEAFF.

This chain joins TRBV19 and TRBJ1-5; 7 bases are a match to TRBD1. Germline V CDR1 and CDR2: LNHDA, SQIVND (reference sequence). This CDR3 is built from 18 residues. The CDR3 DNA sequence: TGTGCAGAACACCCCCGTTATGAAGACAGGGATCAGAATCAGCCCCAGCATTTT. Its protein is CAEHPRYEDRDQNQPQHF. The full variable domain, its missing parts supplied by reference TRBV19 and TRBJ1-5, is DGGITQSPKYLFRKEGQNVTLSCEQNLNHDAMYWYRQDPGQGLRLIYYSQIVNDFQKGDIAEGYSVSREKKESFPLTVTSAQKNPTAFYLCAEHPRYEDRDQNQPQHFGDGTRLSIL.

Here the CDR3 DNA reads TGTGCCAGCAGCCCCGACAGAATAACACAAGAGACCCAGTACTTC. Translated: CASSPDRITQETQYF. The J gene is TRBJ2-5, the V gene TRBV7-9; D may be TRBD1 (5 bases). V shed 5 bases and J shed 2 bases, with 15 bases lying between them. The CDR3 consists of 15 residues. CDR1 is SEHNR, CDR2 FQNEAQ, per germline (reference sequence).

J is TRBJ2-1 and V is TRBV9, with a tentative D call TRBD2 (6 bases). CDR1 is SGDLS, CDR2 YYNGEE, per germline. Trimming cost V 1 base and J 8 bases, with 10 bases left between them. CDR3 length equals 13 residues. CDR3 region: CASSVSRDYEQFF. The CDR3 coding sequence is TGTGCCAGCAGCGTATCGAGGGACTATGAGCAGTTCTTC.

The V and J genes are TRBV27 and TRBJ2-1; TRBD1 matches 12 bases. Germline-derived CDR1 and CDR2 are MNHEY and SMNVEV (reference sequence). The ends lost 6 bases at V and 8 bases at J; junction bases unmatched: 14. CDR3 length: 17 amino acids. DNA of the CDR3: TGTGCCAGCAGCCCGAACCCGGGACAGGGGGCCGGCCATGAGCAGTTCTTC. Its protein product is CASSPNPGQGAGHEQFF.

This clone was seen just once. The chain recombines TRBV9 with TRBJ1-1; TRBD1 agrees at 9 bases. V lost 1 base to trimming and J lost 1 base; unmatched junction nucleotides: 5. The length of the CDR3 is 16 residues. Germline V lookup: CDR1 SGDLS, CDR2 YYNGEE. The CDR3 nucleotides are TGTGCCAGCAGCGTATACGGGACAGGGACGAACACTGAAGCTTTCTTT. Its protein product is CASSVYGTGTNTEAFF.

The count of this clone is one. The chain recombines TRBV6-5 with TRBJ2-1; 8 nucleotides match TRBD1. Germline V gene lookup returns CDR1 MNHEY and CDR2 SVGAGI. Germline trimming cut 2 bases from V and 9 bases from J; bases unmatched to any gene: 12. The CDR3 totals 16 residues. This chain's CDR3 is CASSYVPGQASGEQFF. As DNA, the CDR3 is TGTGCCAGCAGTTACGTTCCGGGACAGGCCAGCGGTGAGCAGTTCTTC.

The CDR3 loop is CASSPPSASSWWTGELFF. The DNA of the CDR3 is TGTGCCAGCTCACCACCGTCGGCTAGCAGTTGGTGGACCGGGGAGCTGTTTTTT. V usage is TRBV18 and J usage is TRBJ2-2; a possible D gene is TRBD2 (5 bases). The CDR3 is 18 residues long. V was pared by 0 bases and J by 5 bases, with 19 bases between. Germline V gives CDR1 KGHSH, CDR2 LQKENI. The full variable domain, rest sourced from reference TRBV18 and TRBJ2-2, is NAGVMQNPRHLVRRRGQEARLRCSPMKGHSHVYWYRQLPEEGLKFMVYLQKENIIDESGMPKERFSAEFPKEGPSILRIQQVVRGDSAAYFCASSPPSASSWWTGELFFGEGSRLTVL.

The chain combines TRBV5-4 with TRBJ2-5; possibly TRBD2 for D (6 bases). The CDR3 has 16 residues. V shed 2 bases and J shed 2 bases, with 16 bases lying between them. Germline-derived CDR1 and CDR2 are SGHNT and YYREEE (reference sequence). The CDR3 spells CASSFGEGGRQETQYF. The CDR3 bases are TGTGCCAGCAGCTTCGGTGAGGGAGGCAGACAAGAGACCCAGTACTTC.

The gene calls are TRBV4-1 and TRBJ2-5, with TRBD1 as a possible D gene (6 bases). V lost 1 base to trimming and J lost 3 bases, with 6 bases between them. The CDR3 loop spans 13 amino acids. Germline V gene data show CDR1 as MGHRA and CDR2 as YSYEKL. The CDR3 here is CASSQGQEETQYF. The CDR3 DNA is TGCGCCAGCAGCCAAGGACAGGAAGAGACCCAGTACTTC.

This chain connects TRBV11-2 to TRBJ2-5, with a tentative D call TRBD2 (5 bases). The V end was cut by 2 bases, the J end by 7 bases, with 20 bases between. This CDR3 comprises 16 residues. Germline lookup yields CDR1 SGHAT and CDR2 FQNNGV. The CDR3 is CASSLKSRGLNGTQYF. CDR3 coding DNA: TGTGCCAGCAGCTTAAAGTCCCGGGGATTGAATGGGACCCAGTACTTC.

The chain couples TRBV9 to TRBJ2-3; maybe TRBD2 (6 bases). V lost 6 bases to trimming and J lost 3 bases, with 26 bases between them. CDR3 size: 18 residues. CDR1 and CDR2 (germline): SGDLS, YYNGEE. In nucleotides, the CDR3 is TGTGCCAGCATCCCGATGGATCTCGGAGGGAGTGGGACAGATACGCAGTATTTT. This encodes CASIPMDLGGSGTDTQYF. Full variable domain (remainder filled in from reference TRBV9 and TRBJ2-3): DSGVTQTPKHLITATGQRVTLRCSPRSGDLSVYWYQQSLDQGLQFLIQYYNGEERAKGNILERFSAQQFPDLHSELNLSSLELGDSALYFCASIPMDLGGSGTDTQYFGPGTRLTVL.